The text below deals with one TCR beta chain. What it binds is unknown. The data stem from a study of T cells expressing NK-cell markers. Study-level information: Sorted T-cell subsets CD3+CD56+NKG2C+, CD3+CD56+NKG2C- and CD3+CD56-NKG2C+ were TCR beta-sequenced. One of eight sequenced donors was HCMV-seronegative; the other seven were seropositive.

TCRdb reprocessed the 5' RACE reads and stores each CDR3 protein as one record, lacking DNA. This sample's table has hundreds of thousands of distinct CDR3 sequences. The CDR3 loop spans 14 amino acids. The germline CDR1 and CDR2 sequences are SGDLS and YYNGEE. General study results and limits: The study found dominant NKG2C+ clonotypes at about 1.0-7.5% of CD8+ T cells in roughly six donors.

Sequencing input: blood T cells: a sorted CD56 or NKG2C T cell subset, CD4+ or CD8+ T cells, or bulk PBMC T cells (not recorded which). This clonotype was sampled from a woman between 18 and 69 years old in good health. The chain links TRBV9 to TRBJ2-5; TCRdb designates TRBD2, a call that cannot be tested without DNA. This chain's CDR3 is CASSGSGGQETQYF.